Below, 14 T cell receptor beta chains from the same sample are listed, as sequenced in a study of cytomegalovirus exposure and HLA in healthy donors. Repertoires were generated with immunoSEQ multiplex PCR, while TCRdb's copy carries only in-frame clones and drops some. The sample carries roughly 60,000 clones, 90% to 97% recorded once. Sequences were obtained from PBMCs. These TCRs come from a woman aged 18-29 years in good health and CMV-seronegative.

The rearrangement joins TRBV19 to TRBJ2-3; D might be TRBD1 (5 bases). CDR3 length equals 13 residues. V lost 10 bases and J 0 bases, leaving 11 bases between the germline ends. Germline values: CDR1 LNHDA, CDR2 SQIVND (reference sequence). This CDR3 is CATATESTDTQYF. The DNA for the CDR3 is TGTGCCACCGCGACAGAGAGCACAGATACGCAGTATTTT.

The rearrangement uses TRBV11-1 and TRBJ2-1; 9 bases align to TRBD1. This CDR3 is 17 amino acids long. V trimming: 6 bases; J trimming: 6 bases; junction bases outside the gene matches: 15. CDR1 and CDR2 from the germline V gene are SGHAT and FQDESV (reference sequence). CDR3 sequence (DNA): TGTGCCAGCAGGCATACAACCGGGACAGGGTATATCAATGAGCAGTTCTTC. Translated: CASRHTTGTGYINEQFF.

The chain employs TRBV7-3 and TRBJ2-2, with 11 bases matching TRBD2. J was trimmed by 0 bases and V by 2 bases; bases with no gene match: 8. The germline gives CDR1 SGHTA, CDR2 FQGTGA. CDR3 size: 19 residues. The CDR3 DNA sequence: TGTGCCAGCAGCTTAGGGGGGGGACTAGCGGCAGCGAACACCGGGGAGCTGTTTTTT. This sequence encodes CASSLGGGLAAANTGELFF.

This chain joins TRBV28 and TRBJ1-2; 7 nucleotides agree with TRBD1. Unmatched junction bases numbered 1, after V lost 2 bases and J lost 4 bases. The CDR3 consists of 13 residues. From germline, CDR1 is MDHEN and CDR2 SYDVKM. The CDR3 loop is CASSLGTAYGYTF. CDR3 DNA sequence: TGTGCCAGCAGTTTAGGGACAGCCTATGGCTACACCTTC.

The chain employs TRBV4-1 and TRBJ2-7, with 10 nucleotides matching TRBD2. Unmatched junction bases numbered 6, after V lost 4 bases and J lost 0 bases. The CDR3 is 16 amino acids. Germline CDR1 and CDR2: MGHRA and YSYEKL. CDR3 coding DNA: TGCGCCAGCAGCCGCCTTAGCGGGAGGTACTCCTACGAGCAGTACTTC. Its protein product is CASSRLSGRYSYEQYF.

The V and J genes are TRBV10-3 and TRBJ2-1, with TRBD1 as a possible D gene (5 bases). Per the germline V gene, CDR1 is ENHRY and CDR2 is SYGVKD. V lost 7 bases, J lost 0 bases, and 13 bases lay in between. The CDR3 spans 15 residues. CDR3 protein: CAITQDTSSYNEQFF. The DNA for the CDR3 is TGTGCCATCACCCAGGACACCAGCTCCTACAATGAGCAGTTCTTC.

The chain has TRBV7-8 and TRBJ2-7; 8 bases line up with TRBD2. V was clipped by 1 base and J by 2 bases; unmatched bases: 4. This CDR3 region has 15 residues. Germline loops: CDR1 SGHVS, CDR2 FQNEAQ. The CDR3 DNA follows: TGTGCCAGCAGCTTAGTTCGGGGGGGGGCCTACGAGCAGTACTTC. Translated, it gives CASSLVRGGAYEQYF.

This sequence joins TRBV18 and TRBJ2-5; TRBD1 might be the D (6 bases). This CDR3 is 16 amino acids long. Trimming took off 3 bases at V and 1 base at J, with 15 bases between the two ends. Germline assignment: CDR1 KGHSH and CDR2 LQKENI. The CDR3 is CASSPGQPGAQETQYF. The CDR3 DNA is TGTGCCAGCTCACCCGGACAGCCAGGGGCCCAAGAGACCCAGTACTTC.

This chain links TRBV25-1 with TRBJ2-1, with TRBD1 identical over 10 bases. CDR1 MGHDK and CDR2 SYGVNS come from the germline V gene. The CDR3 is 16 residues long. V was pared by 6 bases and J by 1 base, with 6 bases of the junction left unmatched. CDR3 sequence: CASRGRQGASYNEQFF. The CDR3 DNA reads TGTGCCAGCAGAGGCCGACAGGGGGCGTCCTACAATGAGCAGTTCTTC.

The J gene is TRBJ2-7, the V gene TRBV27, with TRBD1 matching over 8 bases. Trimming took 8 bases from V and 5 from J; bases not matched to a gene: 8. The CDR3 is 13 residues long. Per the germline V gene, CDR1 is MNHEY and CDR2 is SMNVEV (reference sequence). In DNA form, the CDR3 reads TGTGCCAGCCAAAACCTACAGGGGGACGAGCAGTACTTC. It codes for CASQNLQGDEQYF.

CDR3 bases: TGTGCCAGCAGTAGGTCCTCCGGGGGGCGCCTGGCTGAAGCTTTCTTT. Protein sequence: CASSRSSGGRLAEAFF. The chain carries TRBV28 and TRBJ1-1, with D possibly matching TRBD1 (6 bases). The germline CDR1 and CDR2 sequences are MDHEN and SYDVKM. This CDR3 has 16 amino acids. The V gene lost 5 bases and the J gene lost 6 bases, with 22 bases spanning the gap.

The V and J genes are TRBV11-3 and TRBJ1-5; D unresolved. The CDR3 sequence is 14 residues long. Per germline, CDR1 SGHNT and CDR2 YENEEA. Deletions cut 6 bases from V and 0 bases from J, with 9 bases between. CDR3 nucleotides: TGTGCCAGCAGGGGCAGTCATAGCAATCAGCCCCAGCATTTT. This codes for CASRGSHSNQPQHF.

This chain joins TRBV9 and TRBJ1-2; 8 bases are shared with TRBD1. This CDR3 has 14 residues. The junction had 8 bases not matched to a gene; V was cut back by 6 bases and J by 4 bases. Germline-derived CDR1 and CDR2 are SGDLS and YYNGEE. DNA of the CDR3: TGTGCCAGCACCCCCGGGACAGGAGGCTATGGCTACACCTTC. It translates to CASTPGTGGYGYTF.

This clone appeared once. The CDR3 region has the DNA TGTGCCAGCAGCTTAGGGACTAGCACAGATACGCAGTATTTT. Translating gives CASSLGTSTDTQYF. This chain connects TRBV7-7 to TRBJ2-3, with D possibly TRBD2 on 5 matching bases. Germline assignment: CDR1 SSHAT and CDR2 FNYEAQ (reference sequence). This CDR3 has 14 residues. Trimming removed 1 base from V and 0 bases from J, with 5 bases in between.